Following are 21 T cell receptor beta chains from one sample sequenced in a study of blood T cell repertoires in COVID-19. Here immunoSEQ multiplex PCR was the method, and the copy in TCRdb shows in-frame clones only, minus some. The table includes about 200,000 clones, around 83% detected once. The sample consisted of peripheral blood. These receptors were obtained from a human donor in a cohort sampled during active COVID-19.

The chain combines TRBV4-2 with TRBJ1-1; D gene ambiguous. This CDR3 region has 12 residues. The V and J ends lost 0 bases and 4 bases respectively, with 3 bases between them. CDR1 and CDR2 (germline): LGHNA, YNFKEQ. CDR3 region: CASSQDGTEAFF. DNA for the CDR3: TGTGCCAGCAGCCAAGACGGCACTGAAGCTTTCTTT.

CDR3 DNA: TGTGCCAGTAACCGGGACATCGCTAACTATGGCTACACCTTC. This sequence encodes CASNRDIANYGYTF. The rearrangement joins TRBV19 to TRBJ1-2, with D possibly TRBD1 on 6 matching bases. CDR3 length equals 14 residues. With 7 bases removed from V and 0 bases from J, the gap between germline ends came to 12 bases. CDR1 is LNHDA and CDR2 is SQIVND in the germline V gene (reference sequence).

The gene calls are TRBV7-9 and TRBJ2-2, with 7 bases identical to TRBD1. The CDR3 covers 14 residues. The germline CDR1 and CDR2 sequences are SEHNR and FQNEAQ (reference sequence). Trimming cost V 6 bases and J 4 bases; bases outside gene matches: 5. This CDR3 is CASSETGTTGELFF. CDR3 DNA: TGTGCCAGCAGTGAGACAGGGACCACCGGGGAGCTGTTTTTT.

This rearrangement joins TRBV19 to TRBJ1-5, with D tentatively TRBD1 (6 bases). The CDR3 covers 15 residues. Germline V gene sequence: CDR1 LNHDA, CDR2 SQIVND (reference sequence). V lost 6 bases to trimming and J lost 0 bases, with 12 bases between them. The CDR3 coding sequence is TGTGCCAGTAGGCCCGGGACATTTAGCAATCAGCCCCAGCATTTT. Translation: CASRPGTFSNQPQHF.

This chain connects TRBV13 to TRBJ1-3; weak D call: TRBD1 (6 bases). This CDR3 comprises 16 residues. The germline V gene has CDR1 PRHDT and CDR2 FYEKMQ (reference sequence). Trimming removed 4 bases from V and 0 bases from J, with 13 bases in between. CDR3 nucleotides: TGTGCCAGCAGCTCGGGACACATTCTCTCTGGAAACACCATATATTTT. Translated, it gives CASSSGHILSGNTIYF.

This clone showed up just once. Here the CDR3 reads CASSFSLTYEQYF. The CDR3 region has the DNA TGTGCCAGCAGCTTTAGTCTGACCTACGAGCAGTACTTC. This chain uses TRBV7-2 with TRBJ2-7; D is undetermined. The CDR3 is made up of 13 amino acids. V lost 3 bases to trimming and J lost 2 bases, with 8 bases between them. Germline CDR1 is SGHTA and CDR2 is FQGNSA.

The chain carries TRBV10-2 and TRBJ1-6; no clear D. Trimming cost V 5 bases and J 5 bases, with 7 bases left between them. This CDR3 has 13 residues. Germline CDR1 reads WSHSY; CDR2 reads SAAADI. The CDR3 bases are TGCGCCAGCAGTACCGAGAATAATTCACCCCTCCACTTT. As protein: CASSTENNSPLHF.

The genes are TRBV27 and TRBJ2-1; TRBD2 matches at 11 bases. V dropped 0 bases and J dropped 8; count of bases not matched to a gene: 6. CDR3 length: 16 amino acids. Germline CDR1 MNHEY, CDR2 SMNVEV (reference sequence). The chain's CDR3 is CASSLSTSGSGYEQFF. CDR3 coding DNA: TGTGCCAGCAGTTTATCCACTAGCGGGAGTGGATATGAGCAGTTCTTC.

V gene TRBV30 combines with J gene TRBJ1-5; D may be TRBD1 (5 bases). CDR1 is GTSNPN, CDR2 SVGIG, per germline (reference sequence). V was shortened by 2 bases and J by 4 bases, with 9 bases between the two germline ends. This CDR3 region has 13 residues. The CDR3 sequence: CAWSLKGNQPQHF. Here the CDR3 DNA reads TGTGCCTGGAGTCTGAAGGGGAATCAGCCCCAGCATTTT.

The genes are TRBV5-1 and TRBJ2-5; a possible D gene is TRBD1 (5 bases). The V gene lost 6 bases and the J gene lost 5 bases, with 11 bases spanning the gap. The CDR3 totals 12 residues. The germline CDR1 and CDR2 sequences are SGHRS and YFSETQ. The CDR3 DNA follows: TGCGCCAGCACCGACAGTTCGGAGACCCAGTACTTC. This encodes CASTDSSETQYF. The complete variable domain, with remaining parts taken from reference TRBV5-1 and TRBJ2-5, reads KAGVTQTPRYLIKTRGQQVTLSCSPISGHRSVSWYQQTPGQGLQFLFEYFSETQRNKGNFPGRFSGRQFSNSRSEMNVSTLELGDSALYLCASTDSSETQYFGPGTRLLVL.

In its sample, this clone was seen a few times. Different DNA sequences within this sample yield the same CDR3. The chain uses TRBV20-1 and TRBJ2-1; 9 positions agree with TRBD2. The CDR3 covers 14 residues. CDR1 DFQATT and CDR2 SNEGSKA come from the germline V gene (reference sequence). The V gene end was trimmed by 3 bases and the J gene end by 4 bases; junction bases not matched to a gene: 4. The CDR3 region has the DNA TGCAGTGCTAGTGGGCTAGCGGGATACAATGAGCAGTTCTTC. Amino acid sequence: CSASGLAGYNEQFF.

V gene TRBV15 combines with J gene TRBJ1-4, with 8 bases fitting TRBD1. There are 18 residues in the CDR3. The trim removed 0 bases at V and 1 base at J, leaving 7 bases unmatched. Germline V lookup: CDR1 LNHNV, CDR2 YYDKDF (reference sequence). CDR3 loop: CATSRDQGAGKTNEKLFF. The CDR3 DNA reads as TGTGCCACCAGCAGAGATCAGGGGGCGGGAAAAACTAATGAAAAACTGTTTTTT. The variable domain in full, with the rest retrieved from reference TRBV15 and TRBJ1-4, is DAMVIQNPRYQVTQFGKPVTLSCSQTLNHNVMYWYQQKSSQAPKLLFHYYDKDFNNEADTPDNFQSRRPNTSFCFLDIRSPGLGDTAMYLCATSRDQGAGKTNEKLFFGSGTQLSVL.

J is TRBJ1-1 and V is TRBV6-1; D not certain. CDR3 size: 11 residues. The germline V and J ends were trimmed by 7 bases and 11 bases, with 14 bases remaining between them. The germline V gene has CDR1 MNHNS and CDR2 SASEGT. This chain's CDR3 is CASKKNIRAFF. CDR3 bases: TGTGCCAGCAAGAAAAATATCCGGGCTTTCTTT.

The chain links TRBV4-2 to TRBJ2-7; a possible D gene is TRBD2 (5 bases). Germline lookup yields CDR1 LGHNA and CDR2 YNFKEQ. The CDR3 has 16 amino acids. Trimming took off 0 bases at V and 0 bases at J, with 12 bases between the two ends. CDR3 bases: TGTGCCAGCAGCCAAGATCTCGTGAGGGCCTCCTACGAGCAGTACTTC. Encoded protein: CASSQDLVRASYEQYF.

This sequence joins TRBV7-9 and TRBJ2-3; 9 bases line up with TRBD2. This CDR3 has 17 amino acids. After removal of 4 bases from V and 6 bases from J, the junction contained 14 bases not matched to a gene. Germline V gene sequence: CDR1 SEHNR, CDR2 FQNEAQ (reference sequence). The CDR3 is CASSSRGLAGVSDTQYF. The CDR3 bases are TGTGCCAGCAGCTCCAGGGGGTTAGCGGGAGTGTCGGATACGCAGTATTTT.

The chain employs TRBV5-6 and TRBJ2-2, with unresolved D. CDR3 size: 15 residues. V lost 0 bases to trimming and J lost 7 bases, with 13 bases between them. Germline V gene sequence: CDR1 SGHDT, CDR2 YYEEEE. CDR3: CASSLGITAVGELFF. The DNA for the CDR3 is TGTGCCAGCAGCTTGGGGATAACAGCTGTCGGGGAGCTGTTTTTT.

The chain uses TRBV11-2 and TRBJ2-7, with D uncertain. V gave up 1 base and J gave up 0 bases, with 10 bases separating them. This CDR3 contains 15 residues. Germline V gene lookup returns CDR1 SGHAT and CDR2 FQNNGV. In DNA form, the CDR3 reads TGTGCCAGCAGCTTAGTTCGCGGTAGCTCCTACGAGCAGTACTTC. Translating gives CASSLVRGSSYEQYF.

The chain couples TRBV12-3 or TRBV12-4 to TRBJ2-1; D is unclear. Trimming took 7 bases from V and 15 from J, leaving 19 bases between them. The CDR3 is made up of 12 amino acids. The CDR3 loop reads CASTHFHLSPFF. DNA for the CDR3: TGTGCCAGCACCCACTTCCACTTAAGCCCGTTCTTC.

The J gene is TRBJ2-1, the V gene TRBV3-1 (or the pseudogene TRBV3-2), with D possibly matching TRBD2 (6 bases). Germline assignment: CDR1 LGHDT and CDR2 YNNKEL (reference sequence). Trimming stripped 0 bases from V and 9 bases from J, with 12 bases between. This CDR3 contains 14 residues. The CDR3 sequence is CASSQDPGVFEQFF. The CDR3 nucleotides are TGTGCCAGCAGCCAAGATCCGGGAGTTTTTGAGCAGTTCTTC.

The chain uses TRBV4-1 and TRBJ2-3; the D gene is possibly TRBD2 (6 bases). V was clipped by 4 bases and J by 3 bases, with 8 bases between them. Germline V gene data show CDR1 as MGHRA and CDR2 as YSYEKL. This CDR3 region has 13 residues. CDR3 nucleotide sequence: TGCGCCAGCAGCCGACTAGAAACAGATACGCAGTATTTT. Translation: CASSRLETDTQYF.

This chain connects TRBV4-1 to TRBJ2-1; 8 bases are shared with TRBD2. CDR1 and CDR2 from the germline V gene are MGHRA and YSYEKL. CDR3 length: 17 residues. J lost 0 bases, V lost 1 base, and 5 bases had no gene match. This chain's CDR3 is CASSQVTAGVSYNEQFF. CDR3 DNA: TGCGCCAGCAGCCAAGTGACAGCGGGAGTCTCCTACAATGAGCAGTTCTTC.